These T cell receptor beta chains were read from a single sample in a study of T cells in Graves' hyperthyroidism and ophthalmopathy. MiXCR, applied by TCRdb to the multiplex PCR reads, yields one record per CDR3 protein. The sample lists 500,000 to 750,000 distinct CDR3 sequences; 14% were seen once. Sequencing was done on a sample of blood. These receptor sequences come from a woman aged 18-29 years with Graves' ophthalmopathy. The CDR3 runs from the conserved cysteine through the conserved F or W. The order of the fields is D gene, clone size, J gene, V gene, CDR3 DNA, CDR3 protein. The D gene is left open where the match is weak. Clone size is given for some rows only: seen once, a few or many times, or a class if the clone is expanded.

-,-,TRBJ1-1,TRBV10-2,TGCGCCAGCAGTGGTTGGTCCGAAGCTTTCTTT,CASSGWSEAFF
-,many,TRBJ1-2,TRBV12-3/TRBV12-4,TGTGCCAGCAGATTGGACGGCTCCTATGGCTACACCTTC,CASRLDGSYGYTF
TRBD2,-,TRBJ2-7,TRBV5-5,TGTGCCAGCAGCTTGGTTAGCGGGAGGCCACTCAATGAGCAGTACTTC,CASSLVSGRPLNEQYF
-,few,TRBJ2-6,TRBV4-3,TGCGCCAGCAGCCCTTCGCGTTACGGGGCCGAGAATTCTGGGGCCAACGTCCTGACTTTC,CASSPSRYGAENSGANVLTF
TRBD1,many,TRBJ2-1,TRBV12-3/TRBV12-4,TGTGCCAGCAGTCCCGGGACAGGGGGCGTCTTCGATGAGCAGTTCTTC,CASSPGTGGVFDEQFF
TRBD1,-,TRBJ2-2,TRBV27,TGTGCCAGCAGTTTCTCCGGGACAGGGAACACCGGGGAGCTGTTTTTT,CASSFSGTGNTGELFF
TRBD1,many,TRBJ2-7,TRBV3-1,TGTGCCAGCAGCCAAGATGGGGGACAGATAGCCTACGAGCAGTACTTC,CASSQDGGQIAYEQYF
-,many,TRBJ1-1,TRBV2,TGTGCCAGCAGAGGGGACGGCGCTGAAGCTTTCTTT,CASRGDGAEAFF
-,many,TRBJ2-2,TRBV11-2,TGTGCCAGCAGCTTAGAGGAGGTCGGGGAGCTGTTTTTT,CASSLEEVGELFF
TRBD2,many,TRBJ2-3,TRBV3-1,TGTGCCAGCAGCCAAGGGGCCCGGAGCGGGGTGACGGATACGCAGTATTTT,CASSQGARSGVTDTQYF
-,many,TRBJ2-3,TRBV7-3,TGTGCCAGCAGCTTAGGGCTAGAGGCAGATACGCAGTATTTT,CASSLGLEADTQYF
TRBD1,many,TRBJ1-1,TRBV11-2,TGTGCCAGCAGCTTAGAGCCCCCGGACAGGGGGTACACTGAAGCTTTCTTT,CASSLEPPDRGYTEAFF
-,-,TRBJ1-6,TRBV7-9,TGTGCCAGCAGCGACCGGGAGTGGTCACCCCTCCACTTT,CASSDREWSPLHF
TRBD1,many,TRBJ1-4,TRBV3-1,TGTGCCAGCAGCCAAGCCGACAGGGAACTGTTTTTT,CASSQADRELFF
-,many,TRBJ1-2,TRBV5-5,TGTGCCAGCAGCACCCCCGGGACCGTCTATGGCTACACCTTC,CASSTPGTVYGYTF
TRBD1,many,TRBJ2-3,TRBV5-1,TGCGCCAGCAGCTGGGCCCCGGGACAGCCCACAGATACGCAGTATTTT,CASSWAPGQPTDTQYF
TRBD1,-,TRBJ1-5,TRBV20-1,TGCAGTGCTAGTACTCCGGACAGGGGGGGTCAGCCCCAGCATTTT,CSASTPDRGGQPQHF
-,-,TRBJ2-1,TRBV11-1,TGTGCCAGCAGCTTCGGTGTTGAGCAGTTCTTC,CASSFGVEQFF
-,few,TRBJ2-1,TRBV6-1,TGTGCCAGCAGTACTGGGTCCAAATACAATGAGCAGTTCTTC,CASSTGSKYNEQFF